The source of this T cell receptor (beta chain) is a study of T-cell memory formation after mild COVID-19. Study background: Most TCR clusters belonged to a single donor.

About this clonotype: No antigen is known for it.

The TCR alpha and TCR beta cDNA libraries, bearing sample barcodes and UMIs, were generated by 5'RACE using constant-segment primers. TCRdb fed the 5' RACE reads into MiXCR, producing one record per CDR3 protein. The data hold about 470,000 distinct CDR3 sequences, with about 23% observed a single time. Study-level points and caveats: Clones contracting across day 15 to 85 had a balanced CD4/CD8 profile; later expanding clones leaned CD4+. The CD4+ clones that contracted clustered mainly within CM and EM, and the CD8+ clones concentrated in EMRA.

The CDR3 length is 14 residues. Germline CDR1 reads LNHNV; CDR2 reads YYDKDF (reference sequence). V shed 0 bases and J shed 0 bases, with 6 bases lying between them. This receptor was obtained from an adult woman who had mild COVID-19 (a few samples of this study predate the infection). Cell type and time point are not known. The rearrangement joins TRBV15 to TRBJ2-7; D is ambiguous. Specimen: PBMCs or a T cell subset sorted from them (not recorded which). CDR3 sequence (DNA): TGTGCCACCAGCAGAGATAGGCCCTCCTACGAGCAGTACTTC. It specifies CATSRDRPSYEQYF. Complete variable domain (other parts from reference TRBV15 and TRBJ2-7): DAMVIQNPRYQVTQFGKPVTLSCSQTLNHNVMYWYQQKSSQAPKLLFHYYDKDFNNEADTPDNFQSRRPNTSFCFLDIRSPGLGDTAMYLCATSRDRPSYEQYFGPGTRLTVT.